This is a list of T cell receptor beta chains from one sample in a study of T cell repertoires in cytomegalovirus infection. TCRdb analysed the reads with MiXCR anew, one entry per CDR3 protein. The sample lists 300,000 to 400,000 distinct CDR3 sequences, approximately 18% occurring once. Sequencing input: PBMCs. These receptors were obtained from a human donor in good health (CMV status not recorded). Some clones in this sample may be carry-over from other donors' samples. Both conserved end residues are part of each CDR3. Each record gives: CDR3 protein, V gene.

cdr3_aa: CASSFRGTEHRSGANVLTF
v_call: TRBV5-1

cdr3_aa: CASSYHRLSNQPQHF
v_call: TRBV6-2/TRBV6-3

cdr3_aa: CSAAGHPNTEAFF
v_call: TRBV20-1

cdr3_aa: CATSPPAGNGNTIYF
v_call: TRBV15

cdr3_aa: CSVWTGSGGELFF
v_call: TRBV29-1

cdr3_aa: CASSMGGRRTDTQYF
v_call: TRBV12-3/TRBV12-4

cdr3_aa: CASSLARGGSETQYF
v_call: TRBV12-3/TRBV12-4

cdr3_aa: CSVDREIETQYF
v_call: TRBV29-1

cdr3_aa: CASLGGRVDEQFF
v_call: TRBV2

cdr3_aa: CASSAGTSGNTIYF
v_call: TRBV13

cdr3_aa: CASSWTGVSYGANVLTF
v_call: TRBV7-2

cdr3_aa: CASSFLPGETQYF
v_call: TRBV5-1

cdr3_aa: CSARSFAASNKQYF
v_call: TRBV20-1

cdr3_aa: CSARRFEYNEQFF
v_call: TRBV20-1

cdr3_aa: CASSSLIVGGSTDTQYF
v_call: TRBV19

cdr3_aa: CASSAFPGLAGSGTQYF
v_call: TRBV10-2

cdr3_aa: CASSYPGTGSEKLFF
v_call: TRBV28

cdr3_aa: CASSLWDIRTEAFF
v_call: TRBV5-6

cdr3_aa: CASSDTGKANEKLFF
v_call: TRBV2

cdr3_aa: CASSPNQGQPQHF
v_call: TRBV19

cdr3_aa: CASSQARYGYTF
v_call: TRBV7-2

cdr3_aa: CASSRLADTQYF
v_call: TRBV11-2

cdr3_aa: CASSSTDTVGIVYGYTF
v_call: TRBV7-8

cdr3_aa: CASSETGVGTDTQYF
v_call: TRBV5-4

cdr3_aa: CASSPQQGTEETQYF
v_call: TRBV7-9

cdr3_aa: CASSLASTTQETQYF
v_call: TRBV7-8

cdr3_aa: CASSLSRGGQYF
v_call: TRBV6-6

cdr3_aa: CASSSALDTQYF
v_call: TRBV7-2

cdr3_aa: CASSLTGGSDTEAFF
v_call: TRBV5-1

cdr3_aa: CASSPDSEAFF
v_call: TRBV28

cdr3_aa: CAVPGGVYETQYF
v_call: TRBV7-9

cdr3_aa: CASSFPPRYQETQYF
v_call: TRBV6-2/TRBV6-3

cdr3_aa: CASSPVTEGWDTIYF
v_call: TRBV18

cdr3_aa: CASSLRWGAGGYEQYF
v_call: TRBV5-5

cdr3_aa: CASSFSSGLAGGSYNEQFF
v_call: TRBV5-5

cdr3_aa: CSARGVSGGPHEQFF
v_call: TRBV20-1

cdr3_aa: CATSRDRVGNSPLHF
v_call: TRBV15

cdr3_aa: CASSSPGGGGVETQYF
v_call: TRBV7-9

cdr3_aa: CAIYNPPYEQFF
v_call: TRBV28

cdr3_aa: CASRYRGATGGGTDTQYF
v_call: TRBV2

cdr3_aa: CASSWDQGYEQYF
v_call: TRBV5-1

cdr3_aa: CASRRTASGELFF
v_call: TRBV12-3/TRBV12-4

cdr3_aa: CASSPRLNSPLHF
v_call: TRBV14

cdr3_aa: CASSYSGTGINEKLFF
v_call: TRBV6-5

cdr3_aa: CASSSTAYGTDNNYGYTF
v_call: TRBV7-2

cdr3_aa: CASRFPNEQFF
v_call: TRBV2

cdr3_aa: CASSYQRGPTVDEQFF
v_call: TRBV12-3/TRBV12-4

cdr3_aa: CASSFPSSYNSPLHF
v_call: TRBV28

cdr3_aa: CASSIGRNEQFF
v_call: TRBV19

cdr3_aa: CSARVKLSEAFF
v_call: TRBV20-1

cdr3_aa: CASSLARQSPAETQYF
v_call: TRBV7-2

cdr3_aa: CASSSRLLEQYF
v_call: TRBV7-9

cdr3_aa: CASSQGPAGDPQETQYF
v_call: TRBV4-2

cdr3_aa: CASSQEAPPGPQHF
v_call: TRBV4-1

cdr3_aa: CASSYPRNEGRTYEQYF
v_call: TRBV7-8

cdr3_aa: CSAIKNYEQYF
v_call: TRBV20-1

cdr3_aa: CASSWDGNTGELFF
v_call: TRBV5-4